Described below is a single T cell receptor (beta chain) sequence and its context. Source study methods: Estimated nucleated cell counts came from reference gene primer amplification. Clones were read by immunoSEQ multiplex PCR, and TCRdb kept only the in-frame ones, dropping some. That table furnishes V, J and clone size, whereas the DNA furnished D and trimming. Of just over 150,000 clones detected, 85% appear once; the ten largest clones hold under 4%. The entry originates in a study of blood T cell repertoires in COVID-19. Study summary: Some COVID-19 samples were acute and others convalescent; all came from the United States, Italy and Spain. PBMCs, B-cell-depleted T cells, or T cells provided the cDNA or gDNA that made up the material.

The CDR3 is made up of 13 amino acids. The germline V gene has CDR1 KGHSY and CDR2 FQNENV. Trimming cost V 5 bases and J 9 bases, with 16 bases left between them. The sequenced material came from peripheral blood. This TCR derives from a human donor with acute or convalescent COVID-19. The donor label of this sample is uncertain. The chain joins TRBV16 to TRBJ1-1, with TRBD1 as a possible D gene (5 bases). The CDR3 DNA reads as TGTGCCAGCAGCTCGATCCGCGGGACTCAAGCTTTCTTT. Protein: CASSSIRGTQAFF.